This T cell receptor beta chain was sequenced during a study of blood T cell repertoires in COVID-19. Across the whole study: Sample material is recorded as cDNA or gDNA derived from T cells, B-cell-depleted T cells, or PBMCs.

The CDR3 extends over 12 amino acids. Sequencing used immunoSEQ multiplex PCR; TCRdb keeps in-frame clones, though not all of them. The table includes under 200,000 clones, about four fifths detected once. The chain uses TRBV21-1 and TRBJ2-3; the table calls TRBD2, which could not be checked here. TRBV21-1 is listed as a pseudogene. Sequencing was done on a sample of peripheral blood. The sequence derives from a man in his 70s with active or convalescent COVID-19. CDR3 coding DNA: TGTGCCAGCAGCAAACCCCGCTATTCGCAGTATTTT. The encoded protein is CASSKPRYSQYF.